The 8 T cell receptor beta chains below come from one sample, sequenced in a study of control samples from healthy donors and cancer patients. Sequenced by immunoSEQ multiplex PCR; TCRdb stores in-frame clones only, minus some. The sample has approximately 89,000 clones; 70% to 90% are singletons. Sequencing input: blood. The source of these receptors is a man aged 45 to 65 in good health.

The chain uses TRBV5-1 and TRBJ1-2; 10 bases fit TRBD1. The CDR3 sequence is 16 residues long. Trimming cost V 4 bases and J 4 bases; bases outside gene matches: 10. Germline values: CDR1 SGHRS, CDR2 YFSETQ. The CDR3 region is CASSPGRTGGVYGYTF. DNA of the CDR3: TGCGCCAGCAGCCCCGGCCGGACAGGGGGAGTCTATGGCTACACCTTC.

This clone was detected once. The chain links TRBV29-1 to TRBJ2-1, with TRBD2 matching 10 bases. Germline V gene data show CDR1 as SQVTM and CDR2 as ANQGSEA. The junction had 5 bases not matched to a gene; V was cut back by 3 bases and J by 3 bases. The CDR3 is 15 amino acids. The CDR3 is CSVDERGGYYNEQFF. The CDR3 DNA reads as TGCAGCGTTGACGAGCGGGGGGGCTACTACAATGAGCAGTTCTTC.

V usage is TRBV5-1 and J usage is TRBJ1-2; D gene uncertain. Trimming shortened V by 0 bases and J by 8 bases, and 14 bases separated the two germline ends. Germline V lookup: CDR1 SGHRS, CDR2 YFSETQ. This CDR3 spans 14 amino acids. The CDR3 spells CASSLAGKDGGYTF. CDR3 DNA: TGCGCCAGCAGCTTGGCGGGGAAGGATGGCGGCTACACCTTC.

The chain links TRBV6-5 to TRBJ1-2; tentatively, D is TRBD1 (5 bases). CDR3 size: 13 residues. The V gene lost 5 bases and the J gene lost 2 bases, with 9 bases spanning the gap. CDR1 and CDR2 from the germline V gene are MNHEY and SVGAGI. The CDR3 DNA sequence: TGTGCCAGCAGTCTTAAGGGGAACTATGGCTACACCTTC. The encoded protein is CASSLKGNYGYTF.

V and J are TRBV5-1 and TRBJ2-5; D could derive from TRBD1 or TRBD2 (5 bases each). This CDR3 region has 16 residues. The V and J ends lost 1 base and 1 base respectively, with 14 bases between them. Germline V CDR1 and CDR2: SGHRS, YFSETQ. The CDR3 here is CASSLLLGDLQETQYF. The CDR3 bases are TGCGCCAGCAGCTTGCTTTTGGGGGACCTCCAAGAGACCCAGTACTTC.

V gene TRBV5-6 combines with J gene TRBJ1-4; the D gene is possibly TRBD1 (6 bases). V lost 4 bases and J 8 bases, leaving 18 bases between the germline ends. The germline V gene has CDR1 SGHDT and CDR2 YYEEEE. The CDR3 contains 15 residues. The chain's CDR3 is CASSPGPGEGEKLFF. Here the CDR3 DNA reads TGTGCCAGCAGCCCGGGACCAGGGGAAGGGGAAAAACTGTTTTTT. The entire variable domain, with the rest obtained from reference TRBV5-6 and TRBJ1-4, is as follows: DAGVTQSPTHLIKTRGQQVTLRCSPKSGHDTVSWYQQALGQGPQFIFQYYEEEERQRGNFPDRFSGHQFPNYSSELNVNALLLGDSALYLCASSPGPGEGEKLFFGSGTQLSVL.

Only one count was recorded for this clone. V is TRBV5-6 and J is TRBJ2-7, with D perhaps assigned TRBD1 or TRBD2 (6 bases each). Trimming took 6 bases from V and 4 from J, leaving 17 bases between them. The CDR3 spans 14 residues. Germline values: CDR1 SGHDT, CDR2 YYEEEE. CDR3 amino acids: CASTPRWGAYEQYF. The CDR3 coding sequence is TGTGCCAGCACCCCTAGGTGGGGGGCTTACGAGCAGTACTTC.

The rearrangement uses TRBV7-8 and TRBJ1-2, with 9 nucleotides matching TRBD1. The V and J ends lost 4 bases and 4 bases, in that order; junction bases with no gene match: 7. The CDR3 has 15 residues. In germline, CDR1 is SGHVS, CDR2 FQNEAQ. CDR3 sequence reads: CASSSTGGAGYGYTF. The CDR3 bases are TGTGCCAGCAGCTCCACAGGGGGCGCTGGCTATGGCTACACCTTC.